Below are 16 T cell receptor beta chains sequenced from a single sample in a study of metastatic and nonmetastatic thyroid tumors. Using MiXCR, TCRdb re-called clones from the PCR reads. The repertoire has 3,000 to 4,000 clones, more than 30% of them found once; the top ten carry 40% to 60%. Patients underwent thyroid surgery, and none had received any treatment before it. The sequenced sample consisted of tumor tissue. The receptors come from a female donor with papillary thyroid cancer or a benign thyroid nodule (not recorded which). Some clones in this sample may be carry-over from other donors' samples.

The genes are TRBV6-1 and TRBJ1-1, with a weak D call TRBD1 (6 bases). The CDR3 has 14 amino acids. Germline V gene lookup returns CDR1 MNHNS and CDR2 SASEGT. V lost 5 bases, J lost 3 bases, and 13 bases lay in between. The CDR3 DNA is TGTGCCAGCAGTCAAGACAGGAGTTACACTGAAGCTTTCTTT. Its translation: CASSQDRSYTEAFF.

The chain uses TRBV5-4 and TRBJ2-2; D unclear. Trimming took 4 bases from V and 6 from J, leaving 16 bases between them. This CDR3 is 15 amino acids long. Germline CDR1 and CDR2: SGHNT and YYREEE (reference sequence). The CDR3 sequence is CASSPRERTAGELFF. The CDR3 coding sequence is TGTGCCAGCAGCCCAAGGGAACGGACCGCCGGGGAGCTGTTTTTT.

The chain joins TRBV30 to TRBJ2-7; D may correspond to TRBD1 or TRBD2 (5 bases each). Germline V gives CDR1 GTSNPN, CDR2 SVGIG (reference sequence). V was trimmed by 2 bases and J by 9 bases, leaving 20 bases between them. The CDR3 is 14 amino acids. The CDR3 sequence: CAWSPPRVRDAQYF. The CDR3, as DNA: TGTGCCTGGAGTCCTCCGAGGGTCCGGGACGCGCAGTACTTC.

The chain uses TRBV5-1 and TRBJ2-7, with D perhaps matching TRBD2 (8 bases). V was shortened by 3 bases and J by 0 bases, with 16 bases between the two germline ends. In germline, CDR1 is SGHRS, CDR2 YFSETQ. CDR3 length: 16 amino acids. The CDR3 here is CASSSGGTASSYEQYF. As DNA, the CDR3 is TGCGCCAGCAGCTCGGGGGGGACAGCTAGCTCCTACGAGCAGTACTTC.

The chain recombines TRBV6-1 with TRBJ2-1; 8 bases agree with TRBD2. This CDR3 is 14 amino acids long. The V gene end was trimmed by 10 bases and the J gene end by 1 base; junction bases not matched to a gene: 6. Germline loops: CDR1 MNHNS, CDR2 SASEGT. CDR3 in DNA: TGTGCCACCCAGACTAGCGCATCCTACAATGAGCAGTTCTTC. Amino acids: CATQTSASYNEQFF.

This clone was seen a handful of times. The gene calls are TRBV6-1 and TRBJ2-2; 7 bases are a match to TRBD2. The length of the CDR3 is 14 residues. After removal of 6 bases from V and 0 bases from J, the junction contained 1 base not matched to a gene. In germline, CDR1 is MNHNS, CDR2 SASEGT. CDR3 DNA: TGTGCCAGCAGGGGAGGGACGAACACCGGGGAGCTGTTTTTT. Translation gives CASRGGTNTGELFF.

V is TRBV15 and J is TRBJ2-7; D not certain. Germline V gives CDR1 LNHNV, CDR2 YYDKDF (reference sequence). V gave up 0 bases and J gave up 3 bases, with 6 bases separating them. The CDR3 totals 13 residues. Written as DNA, the CDR3 is TGTGCCACCAGCAGAGAACAGTTCTACGAGCAGTACTTC. It codes for CATSREQFYEQYF.

The chain combines TRBV19 with TRBJ1-1, with a tentative D call TRBD1 (5 bases). The germline V and J ends were trimmed by 7 bases and 0 bases, with 21 bases remaining between them. Germline assignment: CDR1 LNHDA and CDR2 SQIVND (reference sequence). The CDR3 runs 17 residues. The CDR3 is CASTPGEGRRLNTEAFF. The CDR3 DNA sequence: TGTGCCAGTACCCCCGGGGAGGGGAGGAGATTGAACACTGAAGCTTTCTTT.

The chain employs TRBV5-1 and TRBJ1-1, with a weak D call TRBD1 (5 bases). There are 13 residues in the CDR3. Germline CDR1 reads SGHRS; CDR2 reads YFSETQ. V was pared by 0 bases and J by 5 bases, with 8 bases between. CDR3 nucleotides: TGCGCCAGCAGCTTGGAACGGGGGACTGAAGCTTTCTTT. Its translation is CASSLERGTEAFF.

This clone came up a few times. The chain employs TRBV15 and TRBJ2-3; 9 bases are shared with TRBD2. The CDR3 spans 15 residues. CDR1 is LNHNV and CDR2 is YYDKDF in the germline V gene (reference sequence). Germline trimming cut 0 bases from V and 4 bases from J; bases unmatched to any gene: 2. The CDR3: CATSRETSGADTQYF. CDR3 DNA: TGTGCCACCAGCAGAGAGACTAGCGGCGCAGATACGCAGTATTTT.

Only a few counts were recorded for this clone. This chain joins TRBV6-1 and TRBJ1-4; 9 bases line up with TRBD1. The V and J ends lost 5 bases and 8 bases, in that order; junction bases with no gene match: 9. The CDR3 totals 15 residues. The germline V gene encodes CDR1 MNHNS and CDR2 SASEGT. CDR3 bases: TGTGCCAGCAGTAAGGTGGACAGGGGAGGGGAAAAACTGTTTTTT. Its translation: CASSKVDRGGEKLFF.

Only a few counts were recorded for this clone. V usage is TRBV10-2 and J usage is TRBJ2-3; D is undetermined. The germline V and J ends were trimmed by 2 bases and 1 base, with 13 bases remaining between them. The germline CDR1 and CDR2 sequences are WSHSY and SAAADI. The CDR3 totals 16 residues. DNA of the CDR3: TGCGCCAGCAGTGAGCCCGAAAGGGTGGGCACAGATACGCAGTATTTT. It translates to CASSEPERVGTDTQYF.

The chain employs TRBV19 and TRBJ2-5, with 7 bases identical to TRBD2. The V gene end was trimmed by 9 bases and the J gene end by 6 bases; junction bases not matched to a gene: 7. This CDR3 is 12 amino acids long. Looked up from germline, CDR1 is LNHDA and CDR2 is SQIVND (reference sequence). This CDR3 is CARPARGKTQYF. CDR3 in DNA: TGTGCCAGACCAGCGCGGGGGAAGACCCAGTACTTC. Together with reference TRBV19 and TRBJ2-5, the CDR3 gives the full variable domain: DGGITQSPKYLFRKEGQNVTLSCEQNLNHDAMYWYRQDPGQGLRLIYYSQIVNDFQKGDIAEGYSVSREKKESFPLTVTSAQKNPTAFYLCARPARGKTQYFGPGTRLLVL.

The chain links TRBV7-2 to TRBJ2-3, with 10 positions matching TRBD2. The CDR3 spans 16 residues. Trimming removed 5 bases from V and 2 bases from J; junction bases left unmatched: 7. CDR1 SGHTA and CDR2 FQGNSA come from the germline V gene. CDR3 nucleotides: TGTGCCAGCAGCCCCGGGACTAGCGCGATCACAGATACGCAGTATTTT. Translation: CASSPGTSAITDTQYF.

The J gene is TRBJ1-5, the V gene TRBV12-3 or TRBV12-4, with D possibly TRBD1 on 5 matching bases. This CDR3 contains 15 residues. Between the trimmed V and J ends, which lost 6 bases and 5 bases, there was a span of 17 bases. The CDR3 sequence is CASRPSGRRYQPQHF. DNA for the CDR3: TGTGCCAGCAGACCTTCAGGGAGGAGGTATCAGCCCCAGCATTTT.

The V call is TRBV4-2, the J call TRBJ2-2; D is unresolved. V was pared by 0 bases and J by 7 bases, with 12 bases between. The CDR3 has 15 residues. Germline V gene sequence: CDR1 LGHNA, CDR2 YNFKEQ. The CDR3 DNA follows: TGTGCCAGCAGCCAAGACGATCGGGCAGTCGGGGAGCTGTTTTTT. Its translation: CASSQDDRAVGELFF.